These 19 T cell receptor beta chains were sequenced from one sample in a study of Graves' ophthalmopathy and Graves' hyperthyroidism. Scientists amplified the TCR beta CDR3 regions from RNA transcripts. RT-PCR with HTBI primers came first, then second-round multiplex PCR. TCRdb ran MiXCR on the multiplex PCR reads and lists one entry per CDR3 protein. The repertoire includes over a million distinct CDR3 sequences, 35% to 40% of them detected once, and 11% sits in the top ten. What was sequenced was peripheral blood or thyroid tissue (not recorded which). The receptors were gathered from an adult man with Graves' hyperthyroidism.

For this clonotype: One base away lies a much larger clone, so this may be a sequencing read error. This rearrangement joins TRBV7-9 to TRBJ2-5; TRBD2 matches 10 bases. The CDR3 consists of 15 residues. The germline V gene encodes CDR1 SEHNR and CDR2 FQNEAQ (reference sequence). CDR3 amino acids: CASTDGPSGGEAQYF. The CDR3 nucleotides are TGTGCCAGCACCGACGGTCCTAGCGGGGGAGAGGCCCAGTACTTC.

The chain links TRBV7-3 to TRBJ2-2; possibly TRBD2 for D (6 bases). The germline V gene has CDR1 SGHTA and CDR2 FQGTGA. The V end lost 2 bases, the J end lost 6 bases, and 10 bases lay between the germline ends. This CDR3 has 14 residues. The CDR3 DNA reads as TGTGCCAGCAGCTTATCACTAGCCTCCGGGGAGCTGTTTTTT. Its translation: CASSLSLASGELFF.

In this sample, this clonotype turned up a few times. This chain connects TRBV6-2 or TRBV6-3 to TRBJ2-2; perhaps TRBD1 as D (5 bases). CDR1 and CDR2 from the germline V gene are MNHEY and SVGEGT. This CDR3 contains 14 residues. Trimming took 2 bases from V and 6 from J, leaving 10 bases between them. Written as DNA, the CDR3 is TGTGCCAGCAGTTACCAGGGTATTCCCGGGGAGCTGTTTTTT. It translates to CASSYQGIPGELFF.

The CDR3 reads CASGGQGFSYEQYF. CDR3 bases: TGTGCCAGCGGAGGACAGGGCTTCTCCTACGAGCAGTACTTC. The rearrangement links TRBV7-9 to TRBJ2-7; 8 bases line up with TRBD1. Germline values: CDR1 SEHNR, CDR2 FQNEAQ (reference sequence). Trimming at V came to 8 bases and at J to 0 bases, leaving 6 bases not matched to a gene. The CDR3 has 14 amino acids.

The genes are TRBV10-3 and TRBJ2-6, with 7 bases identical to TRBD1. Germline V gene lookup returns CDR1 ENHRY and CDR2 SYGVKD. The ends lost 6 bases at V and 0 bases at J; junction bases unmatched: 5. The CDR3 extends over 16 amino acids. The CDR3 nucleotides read TGTGCCATCAGGGGGACAGCCACCTCTGGGGCCAACGTCCTGACTTTC. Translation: CAIRGTATSGANVLTF.

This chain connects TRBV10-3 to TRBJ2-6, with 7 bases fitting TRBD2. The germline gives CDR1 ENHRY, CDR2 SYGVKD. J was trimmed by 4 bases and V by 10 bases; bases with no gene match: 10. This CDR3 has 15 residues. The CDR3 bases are TGTGCCACCGGGACTAACCTCTCCGGGGCCAACGTCCTGACTTTC. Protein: CATGTNLSGANVLTF.

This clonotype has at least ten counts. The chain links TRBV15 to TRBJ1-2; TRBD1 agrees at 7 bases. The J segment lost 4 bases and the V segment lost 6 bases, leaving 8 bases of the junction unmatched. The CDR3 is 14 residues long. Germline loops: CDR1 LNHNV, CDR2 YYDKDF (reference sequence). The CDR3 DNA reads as TGTGCCACCAGTACGGGACAGAAATTCTATGGCTACACCTTC. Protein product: CATSTGQKFYGYTF.

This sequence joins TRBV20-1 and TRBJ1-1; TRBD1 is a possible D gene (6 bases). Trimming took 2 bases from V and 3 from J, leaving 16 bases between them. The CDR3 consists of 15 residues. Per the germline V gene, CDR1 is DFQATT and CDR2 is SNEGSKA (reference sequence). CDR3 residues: CSARPPRGGDTEAFF. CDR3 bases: TGCAGTGCTAGACCCCCGAGGGGGGGGGACACTGAAGCTTTCTTT.

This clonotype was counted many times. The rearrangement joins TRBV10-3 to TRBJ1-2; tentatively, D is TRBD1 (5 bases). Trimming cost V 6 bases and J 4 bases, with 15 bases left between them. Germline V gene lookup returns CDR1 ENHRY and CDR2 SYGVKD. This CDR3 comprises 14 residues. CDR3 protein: CAIRGPGAAYGYTF. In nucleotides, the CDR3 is TGTGCCATCAGAGGGCCCGGGGCGGCCTATGGCTACACCTTC.

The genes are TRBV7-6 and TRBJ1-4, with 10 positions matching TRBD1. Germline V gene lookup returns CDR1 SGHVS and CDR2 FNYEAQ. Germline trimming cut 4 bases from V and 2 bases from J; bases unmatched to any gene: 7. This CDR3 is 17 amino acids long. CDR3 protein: CASSSHGQGVTNEKLFF. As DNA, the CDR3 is TGTGCCAGCAGCTCCCATGGACAGGGGGTGACTAATGAAAAACTGTTTTTT. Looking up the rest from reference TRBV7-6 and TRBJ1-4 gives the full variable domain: GAGVSQSPRYKVTKRGQDVALRCDPISGHVSLYWYRQALGQGPEFLTYFNYEAQQDKSGLPNDRFSAERPEGSISTLTIQRTEQRDSAMYRCASSSHGQGVTNEKLFFGSGTQLSVL.

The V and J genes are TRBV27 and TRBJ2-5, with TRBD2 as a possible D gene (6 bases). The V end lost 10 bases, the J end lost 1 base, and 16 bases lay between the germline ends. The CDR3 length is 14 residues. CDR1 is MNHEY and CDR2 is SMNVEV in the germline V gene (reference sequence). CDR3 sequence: CATIQSSAQETQYF. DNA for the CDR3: TGTGCCACCATCCAATCTAGCGCCCAAGAGACCCAGTACTTC.

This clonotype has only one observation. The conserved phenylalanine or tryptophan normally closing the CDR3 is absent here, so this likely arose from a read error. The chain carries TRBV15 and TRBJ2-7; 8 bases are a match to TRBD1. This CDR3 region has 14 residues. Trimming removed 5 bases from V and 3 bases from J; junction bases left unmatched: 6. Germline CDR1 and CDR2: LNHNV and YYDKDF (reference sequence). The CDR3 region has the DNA TGTGCCACCAGCCCCCGACAGGGGAGCTACGAGCAGTACCTC. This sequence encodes CATSPRQGSYEQYL.

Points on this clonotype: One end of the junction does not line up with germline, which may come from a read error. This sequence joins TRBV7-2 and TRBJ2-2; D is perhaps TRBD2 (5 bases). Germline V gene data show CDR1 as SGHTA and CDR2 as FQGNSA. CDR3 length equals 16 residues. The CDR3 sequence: CASSLQGSPGTGELFF. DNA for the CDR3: TGTGCCAGCAGCTTACAAGGGAGCCCGGGCACCGGGGAACTGTTTTTT.

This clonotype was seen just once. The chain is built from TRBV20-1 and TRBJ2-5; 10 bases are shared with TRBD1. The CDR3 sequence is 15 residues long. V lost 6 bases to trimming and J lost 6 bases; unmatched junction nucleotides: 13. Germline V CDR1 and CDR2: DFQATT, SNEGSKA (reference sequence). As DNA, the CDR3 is TGCAGTGCACCCAGACCGGGACAGGGGAGGCAGACCCAGTACTTC. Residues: CSAPRPGQGRQTQYF.

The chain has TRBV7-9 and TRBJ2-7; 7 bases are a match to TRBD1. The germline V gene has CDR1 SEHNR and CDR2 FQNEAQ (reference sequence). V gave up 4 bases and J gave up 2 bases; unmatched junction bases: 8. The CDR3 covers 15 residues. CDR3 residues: CASSWATGAAYEQYF. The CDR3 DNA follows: TGTGCCAGCAGCTGGGCAACAGGGGCGGCCTACGAGCAGTACTTC.

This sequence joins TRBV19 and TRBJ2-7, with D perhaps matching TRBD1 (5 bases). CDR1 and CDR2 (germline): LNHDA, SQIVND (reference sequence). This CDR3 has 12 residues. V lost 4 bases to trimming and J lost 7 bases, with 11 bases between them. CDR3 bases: TGTGCCAGTAGTAACCCTGACAGAGAGCAGTACTTC. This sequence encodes CASSNPDREQYF.

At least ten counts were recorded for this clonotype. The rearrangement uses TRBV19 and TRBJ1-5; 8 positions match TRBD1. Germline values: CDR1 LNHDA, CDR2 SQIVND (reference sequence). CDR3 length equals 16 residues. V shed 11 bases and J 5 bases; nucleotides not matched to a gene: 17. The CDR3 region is CASVIGTGRKDQPQHF. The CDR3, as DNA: TGTGCCTCGGTAATCGGGACAGGACGCAAGGATCAGCCCCAGCATTTT.

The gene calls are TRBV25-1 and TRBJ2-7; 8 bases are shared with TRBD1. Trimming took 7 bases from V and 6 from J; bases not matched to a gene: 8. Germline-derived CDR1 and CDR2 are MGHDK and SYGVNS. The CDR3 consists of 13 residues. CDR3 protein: CASTQTGVGEQYF. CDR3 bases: TGTGCCAGCACCCAGACAGGGGTGGGCGAGCAGTACTTC.

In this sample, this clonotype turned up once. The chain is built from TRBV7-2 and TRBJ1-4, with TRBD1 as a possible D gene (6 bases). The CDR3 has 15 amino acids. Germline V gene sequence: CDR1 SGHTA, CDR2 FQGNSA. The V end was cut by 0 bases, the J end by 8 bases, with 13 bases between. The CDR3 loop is CASSLATGRMEKLFF. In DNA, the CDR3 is TGTGCCAGCAGCTTAGCGACAGGCCGCATGGAAAAACTGTTTTTT.